This entry is about one T cell receptor beta chain. Its antigen is still unknown. The sample comes from a study of cytomegalovirus exposure and HLA in healthy donors. Study-wide background: It was reported in a later analysis that the approximately 120 validation repertoires used the same platform as the roughly 700 first-cohort repertoires. Study-wide findings and caveats: Rare sequences made up most TCRs, while some public TCRs were found in many donors. The classifier reportedly diagnosed cytomegalovirus status with high sensitivity and specificity. The study recorded about 150 TCR beta chains that were cytomegalovirus-associated.

The repertoire was sequenced with immunoSEQ multiplex PCR; TCRdb's copy has only in-frame clones and lacks some. The data contain roughly 56,000 clones, about 95% of them singletons. There are 17 residues in the CDR3. Germline CDR1 GTSNPN, CDR2 SVGIG (reference sequence). The junction had 9 bases not matched to a gene; V was cut back by 5 bases and J by 0 bases. This rearrangement joins TRBV30 to TRBJ2-1, with TRBD2 matching over 11 bases. Sequenced sample: PBMCs. The source of this sequence is a man aged 18 to 30 in good health and CMV-seronegative. The CDR3 spells CAWGPLTSGGSYNEQFF. Written as DNA, the CDR3 is TGTGCCTGGGGCCCCCTAACTAGCGGGGGCTCCTACAATGAGCAGTTCTTC.